The 32 T cell receptor beta chains presented below share a single source sample, sequenced in a study of neurological immune-mediated disorders. TCRdb re-called the 5' RACE reads through MiXCR, storing one row per CDR3 protein. The sample yields about 55,000 distinct CDR3 sequences, around 24% seen once. Documented time point: technical triplicate 2. What was sequenced was PBMCs. The receptors were gathered from a man in his 60s with HTLV-1-associated myelopathy (HAM/TSP).

This clonotype was detected many times. The chain joins TRBV20-1 to TRBJ2-2, with 8 nucleotides matching TRBD1. CDR3 length equals 13 residues. CDR1 DFQATT and CDR2 SNEGSKA come from the germline V gene (reference sequence). The V and J ends lost 8 bases and 1 base, in that order; junction bases with no gene match: 3. CDR3 loop: CSSGTGNTGELFF. CDR3 coding DNA: TGCAGTTCCGGGACAGGGAACACCGGGGAGCTGTTTTTT.

The table lists this clonotype with many counts. The V and J genes are TRBV7-8 and TRBJ2-7; 9 nucleotides agree with TRBD1. The J segment lost 3 bases and the V segment lost 4 bases, leaving 4 bases of the junction unmatched. Germline V gene sequence: CDR1 SGHVS, CDR2 FQNEAQ. The CDR3 contains 14 residues. As DNA, the CDR3 is TGTGCCAGCAGCTCCGGGACAGGGCGCTACGAGCAGTACTTC. It specifies CASSSGTGRYEQYF. Filled out from reference TRBV7-8 and TRBJ2-7, the complete variable domain reads GAGVSQSPRYKVAKRGQDVALRCDPISGHVSLFWYQQALGQGPEFLTYFQNEAQLDKSGLPSDRFFAERPEGSVSTLKIQRTQQEDSAVYLCASSSGTGRYEQYFGPGTRLTVT.

The chain employs TRBV5-4 and TRBJ2-5, with D hard to call. The CDR3 extends over 16 amino acids. The germline CDR1 and CDR2 sequences are SGHNT and YYREEE (reference sequence). The V and J ends lost 3 bases and 1 base respectively, with 16 bases between them. This chain's CDR3 is CASSSTYTDGQETQYF. CDR3 bases: TGTGCCAGCAGCTCAACTTACACGGACGGCCAAGAGACCCAGTACTTC.

This clonotype was detected ten times or more. V is TRBV2 and J is TRBJ2-7, with TRBD2 as a possible D gene (6 bases). The CDR3 is made up of 13 amino acids. Between the trimmed V and J ends, which lost 8 bases and 2 bases, there was a span of 13 bases. Germline CDR1 is SNHLY and CDR2 is FYNNEI. CDR3 sequence (DNA): TGTGCCAGCGGGGAGGCAGGAACCTACGAGCAGTACTTC. Translated, it gives CASGEAGTYEQYF. Based on the CDR3 plus reference TRBV2 and TRBJ2-7, the full variable domain is EPEVTQTPSHQVTQMGQEVILRCVPISNHLYFYWYRQILGQKVEFLVSFYNNEISEKSEIFDDQFSVERPDGSNFTLKIRSTKLEDSAMYFCASGEAGTYEQYFGPGTRLTVT.

This clonotype was seen ten or more times. J is TRBJ2-7 and V is TRBV20-1; TRBD1 might be the D (6 bases). In germline, CDR1 is DFQATT, CDR2 SNEGSKA (reference sequence). V shed 1 base and J shed 5 bases, with 12 bases lying between them. The CDR3 spans 13 residues. The CDR3 region has the DNA TGCAGTGCTAGAGGTCCAGGGGAGAACGAGCAGTACTTC. Its protein is CSARGPGENEQYF.

With regard to this clonotype: One end of the junction is discordant with germline, which a read error may explain. The V gene is TRBV5-1, the J gene TRBJ2-6; 8 bases fit TRBD1. This CDR3 comprises 15 residues. The V gene's germline CDR1 is SGHRS and CDR2 YFSETQ. The CDR3 loop is CASSTGQAGAKVLTF. The CDR3 nucleotides are TGCGCAAGCAGCACGGGACAGGCTGGGGCCAAAGTCCTGACTTTC.

This clonotype was seen ten or more times. The rearrangement uses TRBV5-5 and TRBJ2-1; D is possibly TRBD1 or TRBD2 (7 bases each). The CDR3 sequence is 15 residues long. The V gene's germline CDR1 is SGHKS and CDR2 YYEKEE (reference sequence). Trimming pared 4 bases from V and 9 bases from J, leaving 20 bases between. CDR3 in DNA: TGTGCCAGCAGCAGATACGGGGAGGGGGCGATTGAGCAGTTCTTC. It is translated as CASSRYGEGAIEQFF.

This clonotype appeared many times. This sequence joins TRBV12-3 or TRBV12-4 and TRBJ2-2; 11 bases are shared with TRBD1. The CDR3 runs 15 residues. V lost 6 bases, J lost 3 bases, and 3 bases stayed unmatched. The CDR3 bases are TGTGCCAGCAGCGGGACAGGGGGAGACACCGGGGAGCTGTTTTTT. Encoded protein: CASSGTGGDTGELFF.

The chain recombines TRBV5-1 with TRBJ2-3; 8 bases line up with TRBD1. The V gene's germline CDR1 is SGHRS and CDR2 YFSETQ. Losses at the gene ends were 1 base for V and 6 bases for J; bases not matched to a gene: 7. The CDR3 loop spans 15 amino acids. The CDR3 spells CASSLTTGVLDTQYF. CDR3 bases: TGCGCCAGCAGCTTGACGACAGGGGTTTTGGATACGCAGTATTTT.

This clonotype appeared many times. V usage is TRBV27 and J usage is TRBJ1-5; TRBD1 aligns across 8 bases. V was pared by 4 bases and J by 5 bases, with 4 bases of the junction left unmatched. This CDR3 comprises 14 residues. Germline values: CDR1 MNHEY, CDR2 SMNVEV (reference sequence). For the CDR3, the DNA is TGTGCCAGCAGTTCAGGGGGCGCGGATCAGCCCCAGCATTTT. Translating it yields CASSSGGADQPQHF.

This clonotype has a count of ten or more. This chain links TRBV7-8 with TRBJ2-3; unclear D gene. Germline assignment: CDR1 SGHVS and CDR2 FQNEAQ. V was cut by 2 bases and J by 10 bases, with 13 bases left in between. The length of the CDR3 is 13 residues. The CDR3: CASSLSQDYAQYF. The CDR3 DNA follows: TGTGCCAGCAGCTTATCCCAGGATTATGCGCAGTATTTT.

This clonotype came up many times. This rearrangement joins TRBV5-1 to TRBJ1-1, with D possibly being TRBD1 (6 bases). V was trimmed by 2 bases and J by 3 bases, leaving 8 bases between them. CDR1 and CDR2 from the germline V gene are SGHRS and YFSETQ. The CDR3 runs 13 residues. The CDR3 is CASSFGGYTEAFF. In DNA form, the CDR3 reads TGCGCCAGCAGCTTTGGGGGCTACACTGAAGCTTTCTTT.

Details on this clonotype: The junction and the germline gene differ at one end; a read error may be behind it. This chain connects TRBV3-1 to TRBJ1-2; D is possibly TRBD1 (5 bases). CDR3 length: 13 residues. Germline assignment: CDR1 LGHDT and CDR2 YNNKEL (reference sequence). The CDR3 loop reads CASSLEGAHGYTF. CDR3 bases: TGTGCAAGCAGTCTCGAAGGGGCCCATGGCTACACCTTC.

This clonotype was recorded at least ten times. The V and J genes are TRBV20-1 and TRBJ2-2; no definite D call. Trimming removed 3 bases at V and 1 base at J, with 12 bases between. CDR3 length: 15 residues. Germline CDR1 reads DFQATT; CDR2 reads SNEGSKA (reference sequence). The CDR3, as DNA: TGCAGTGCTAGGGCTGTGGGATTGAACACCGGGGAGCTGTTTTTT. Encoded protein: CSARAVGLNTGELFF.

This clonotype is judged medium-sized. The chain joins TRBV5-5 to TRBJ2-3; D is ambiguous. V gave up 6 bases and J gave up 0 bases, with 8 bases separating them. The germline gives CDR1 SGHKS, CDR2 YYEKEE (reference sequence). This CDR3 has 13 amino acids. The CDR3 loop is CASTLGSTDTQYF. The CDR3 region has the DNA TGTGCCAGCACCCTTGGGAGCACAGATACGCAGTATTTT.

The V gene is TRBV29-1, the J gene TRBJ2-5; 11 bases map to TRBD2. CDR1 and CDR2 (germline): SQVTM, ANQGSEA. This CDR3 has 15 amino acids. The J segment lost 4 bases and the V segment lost 5 bases, leaving 9 bases of the junction unmatched. The CDR3 nucleotides read TGCAGCGTTACCCTTACTAGCGGGAGTAGAGAGACCCAGTACTTC. Translating it yields CSVTLTSGSRETQYF.

In its sample, this clonotype was seen many times. The CDR3 reads CASREGWGTTGELFF. The CDR3 DNA sequence: TGCGCCAGCAGGGAAGGCTGGGGTACAACCGGGGAGCTGTTTTTT. The chain is built from TRBV5-1 and TRBJ2-2; no reliable D call. V lost 5 bases and J 5 bases, leaving 16 bases between the germline ends. The germline V gene encodes CDR1 SGHRS and CDR2 YFSETQ. The CDR3 contains 15 residues.

The rearrangement joins TRBV10-2 to TRBJ2-7; 7 bases align to TRBD2. The CDR3 sequence is 13 residues long. V dropped 8 bases and J dropped 4; count of bases not matched to a gene: 8. Germline V gene lookup returns CDR1 WSHSY and CDR2 SAAADI. The CDR3 here is CASREEPEYEQYF. The CDR3 bases are TGCGCCAGCCGGGAGGAGCCGGAGTACGAGCAGTACTTC.

This clonotype was recorded many times. V usage is TRBV5-1 and J usage is TRBJ2-2; D is possibly TRBD1 (6 bases). V was trimmed by 2 bases and J by 6 bases, leaving 11 bases between them. Germline V CDR1 and CDR2: SGHRS, YFSETQ. The CDR3 is 14 amino acids. The CDR3 loop is CASSLLQGSGELFF. In DNA form, the CDR3 reads TGCGCCAGCAGCTTACTACAGGGTTCCGGGGAGCTGTTTTTT.

The sample holds many counts of this clonotype. The chain uses TRBV28 and TRBJ1-4, with TRBD1 identical over 8 bases. J gave up 3 bases and V 5 bases, and 5 bases lay outside the gene matches. Germline V gene data show CDR1 as MDHEN and CDR2 as SYDVKM. The CDR3 contains 15 residues. The CDR3 sequence is CASSVRGRANEKLFF. Here the CDR3 DNA reads TGTGCCAGCAGTGTCAGGGGGCGGGCTAATGAAAAACTGTTTTTT. Full variable domain (remainder filled in from reference TRBV28 and TRBJ1-4): DVKVTQSSRYLVKRTGEKVFLECVQDMDHENMFWYRQDPGLGLRLIYFSYDVKMKEKGDIPEGYSVSREKKERFSLILESASTNQTSMYLCASSVRGRANEKLFFGSGTQLSVL.

This clonotype was detected many times. This chain joins TRBV5-1 and TRBJ2-2; D is possibly TRBD1 or TRBD2 (7 bases each). The CDR3 contains 15 residues. Germline V lookup: CDR1 SGHRS, CDR2 YFSETQ. Trimming pared 3 bases from V and 6 bases from J, leaving 15 bases between. CDR3 region: CASSSGGVVAGELFF. The CDR3 coding sequence is TGCGCCAGCAGCTCAGGGGGGGTCGTGGCCGGGGAGCTGTTTTTT.

The V call is TRBV12-3 or TRBV12-4, the J call TRBJ1-1; possible D gene TRBD1, 6 bases. The CDR3 spans 17 residues. V was pared by 0 bases and J by 1 base, with 15 bases between. This CDR3 is CASSLAHIAGENTEAFF. Here the CDR3 DNA reads TGTGCCAGCAGTTTAGCGCATATCGCAGGGGAGAACACTGAAGCTTTCTTT.

This chain's CDR3 is CASSEAGRPSDGYTF. For the CDR3, the DNA is TGTGCCAGCAGTGAAGCTGGCAGGCCATCGGATGGCTACACCTTC. The V and J genes are TRBV6-1 and TRBJ1-2; D call uncertain. Per the germline V gene, CDR1 is MNHNS and CDR2 is SASEGT. V shed 0 bases and J shed 6 bases, with 14 bases lying between them. The CDR3 loop spans 15 amino acids.

The table lists this clonotype with many counts. This rearrangement joins TRBV3-1 to TRBJ2-1, with D possibly matching TRBD2 (5 bases). The CDR3 spans 13 residues. Looked up from germline, CDR1 is LGHDT and CDR2 is YNNKEL (reference sequence). Trimming pared 2 bases from V and 9 bases from J, leaving 11 bases between. The CDR3 bases are TGTGCCAGCAGCCAACGGGGAGAGAGTGAGCAGTTCTTC. This codes for CASSQRGESEQFF.

This clonotype was observed many times. The chain employs TRBV5-1 and TRBJ2-3; D unresolved. Trimming removed 3 bases from V and 1 base from J, with 9 bases in between. This CDR3 comprises 14 residues. Germline V CDR1 and CDR2: SGHRS, YFSETQ. CDR3 sequence reads: CASSSQQGTDTQYF. In DNA form, the CDR3 reads TGCGCCAGCAGCTCCCAACAAGGCACAGATACGCAGTATTTT.

This clonotype was counted ten times or more. This CDR3 is CSARPNTGELFF. The DNA for the CDR3 is TGCAGTGCTAGACCCAACACCGGGGAGCTGTTTTTT. This chain connects TRBV20-1 to TRBJ2-2; unclear D gene. The CDR3 sequence is 12 residues long. V was trimmed by 2 bases and J by 2 bases, leaving 3 bases between them. Germline CDR1 and CDR2: DFQATT and SNEGSKA (reference sequence).

The genes are TRBV7-9 and TRBJ2-1; D possibly corresponds to TRBD2 (5 bases). This CDR3 has 15 amino acids. CDR1 and CDR2 from the germline V gene are SEHNR and FQNEAQ (reference sequence). Deletions cut 4 bases from V and 0 bases from J, with 10 bases between. The DNA for the CDR3 is TGTGCCAGCAGCTCCCGGGGTAGCTCCTACAATGAGCAGTTCTTC. Translating gives CASSSRGSSYNEQFF.

V gene TRBV27 combines with J gene TRBJ2-1; the D gene is possibly TRBD2 (5 bases). V lost 5 bases, J lost 0 bases, and 17 bases lay in between. CDR3 length: 17 amino acids. Germline loops: CDR1 MNHEY, CDR2 SMNVEV (reference sequence). CDR3: CASSRTRTRSSYNEQFF. The CDR3 nucleotides read TGTGCCAGCAGTAGAACTAGGACCCGAAGCTCCTACAATGAGCAGTTCTTC.

This clonotype has a count of ten or more. The CDR3 DNA reads TGTGCCAGCAGCTTGGGTGAAGCGGGAGTCTACGAGCAGTACTTC. Encoded protein: CASSLGEAGVYEQYF. V is TRBV5-6 and J is TRBJ2-7; 8 bases match TRBD2. The V gene end was trimmed by 0 bases and the J gene end by 3 bases; junction bases not matched to a gene: 5. CDR1 is SGHDT and CDR2 is YYEEEE in the germline V gene. The CDR3 loop spans 15 amino acids.

The genes are TRBV28 and TRBJ2-2, with 12 bases that match TRBD2. The CDR3 consists of 14 residues. Germline V CDR1 and CDR2: MDHEN, SYDVKM. After removal of 6 bases from V and 8 bases from J, the junction contained 4 bases not matched to a gene. The CDR3 DNA reads as TGTGCCAGCAGATCGACTAGCGGGAGAGGGGAGCTGTTTTTT. Translated: CASRSTSGRGELFF.

This clonotype occurred a few times. The chain has TRBV7-3 and TRBJ1-1, with 8 positions matching TRBD1. CDR3 length: 13 residues. V dropped 5 bases and J dropped 6; count of bases not matched to a gene: 5. Germline CDR1 SGHTA, CDR2 FQGTGA. The CDR3: CASSDRGRAEAFF. The CDR3 DNA sequence: TGTGCCAGCAGCGACAGGGGAAGGGCTGAAGCTTTCTTT.

This clonotype was detected many times. The V call is TRBV29-1, the J call TRBJ2-1; D is perhaps TRBD2 (6 bases). With 6 bases removed from V and 0 bases from J, the gap between germline ends came to 18 bases. From germline, CDR1 is SQVTM and CDR2 ANQGSEA. The CDR3 extends over 16 amino acids. CDR3: CSVLTRGRSSYNEQFF. The CDR3 DNA is TGCAGCGTACTCACCCGGGGGAGGAGCTCCTACAATGAGCAGTTCTTC.